This passage covers 20 T cell receptor beta chains from one sample sequenced in a study of T cells in Graves' hyperthyroidism and ophthalmopathy. There were TCR beta CDR3 regions amplified from RNA transcripts. Researchers ran a first-round RT-PCR on the TCR CDR3 using the HTBI primer set. TCRdb re-called the multiplex PCR reads with MiXCR, one entry per CDR3 protein. The sample has about 590,000 distinct CDR3 sequences; 15% to 17% are singletons. Specimen: blood. The receptors derive from a woman in her twenties or thirties with Graves' hyperthyroidism.

CDR3: CASSLRLAGEQNTGELFF. CDR3 coding DNA: TGTGCCAGCAGCTTACGACTAGCGGGAGAGCAGAACACCGGGGAGCTGTTTTTT. The chain uses TRBV9 and TRBJ2-2; 12 bases are a match to TRBD2. This CDR3 contains 18 residues. Trimming took 4 bases from V and 1 from J; bases not matched to a gene: 8. From germline, CDR1 is SGDLS and CDR2 YYNGEE.

This clonotype appeared a few times. V is TRBV6-1 and J is TRBJ2-2; 7 bases are a match to TRBD1. This CDR3 has 14 amino acids. Germline V lookup: CDR1 MNHNS, CDR2 SASEGT. Trimming at V came to 5 bases and at J to 6 bases, leaving 6 bases not matched to a gene. The CDR3 sequence is CASSTTGVAGELFF. The CDR3 region has the DNA TGTGCCAGCAGTACAACAGGGGTGGCCGGGGAGCTGTTTTTT.

This clonotype was picked up many times. The genes are TRBV7-2 and TRBJ2-7, with 7 positions matching TRBD2. The CDR3 consists of 15 residues. Trimming at V came to 3 bases and at J to 0 bases, leaving 5 bases not matched to a gene. Germline CDR1 reads SGHTA; CDR2 reads FQGNSA. For the CDR3, the DNA is TGTGCCAGCAGCTTGAGCGGGGTCAGCTCCTACGAGCAGTACTTC. Encoded protein: CASSLSGVSSYEQYF. Full variable domain (missing parts from reference TRBV7-2 and TRBJ2-7): GAGVSQSPSNKVTEKGKDVELRCDPISGHTALYWYRQSLGQGLEFLIYFQGNSAPDKSGLPSDRFSAERTGGSVSTLTIQRTQQEDSAVYLCASSLSGVSSYEQYFGPGTRLTVT.

This clonotype has only one observation. The gene calls are TRBV7-3 and TRBJ1-1; D call uncertain. V was clipped by 2 bases and J by 1 base, with 8 bases between them. Germline V gene data show CDR1 as SGHTA and CDR2 as FQGTGA. CDR3 size: 14 residues. The CDR3 DNA reads TGTGCCAGCAGCTTATTCGCGCAGAACACTGAAGCTTTCTTT. It yields the protein CASSLFAQNTEAFF.

This clonotype was seen at least ten times. The rearrangement uses TRBV28 and TRBJ2-1; possible D gene TRBD2, 6 bases. V lost 6 bases and J 0 bases, leaving 12 bases between the germline ends. The CDR3 loop spans 15 amino acids. Germline assignment: CDR1 MDHEN and CDR2 SYDVKM. CDR3 DNA sequence: TGTGCCAGCAGGTCAGCGGGCTCCTCCTACAATGAGCAGTTCTTC. Protein sequence: CASRSAGSSYNEQFF.

V is TRBV7-6 and J is TRBJ2-1; 7 positions agree with TRBD1. The CDR3 is 15 residues long. Germline lookup yields CDR1 SGHVS and CDR2 FNYEAQ. With 4 bases clipped from V and 7 bases from J, the junction kept 10 bases outside the gene matches. In DNA, the CDR3 is TGTGCCAGCAGCTCTCCGGGACAGACTGAGAATGAGCAGTTCTTC. Amino acid sequence: CASSSPGQTENEQFF.

V is TRBV6-9 and J is TRBJ2-5, with 9 bases fitting TRBD1. With V trimmed by 4 bases and J by 1 base, 10 bases remained unmatched. The length of the CDR3 is 17 residues. Germline V gene sequence: CDR1 MNHGY, CDR2 SVAAGI. The CDR3 protein is CASSSGTGLRAQETQYF. In nucleotides, the CDR3 is TGTGCCAGCAGTTCAGGGACAGGGCTCCGGGCCCAAGAGACCCAGTACTTC.

This clonotype was seen repeatedly, ten times or more. This chain links TRBV20-1 with TRBJ2-5; tentatively, D is TRBD1 or TRBD2 (7 bases each). Germline V lookup: CDR1 DFQATT, CDR2 SNEGSKA (reference sequence). V lost 2 bases and J lost 5, with 21 bases in between. This CDR3 has 16 amino acids. CDR3 protein: CSARTGWEGAMETQYF. The CDR3 bases are TGCAGTGCTAGAACGGGGTGGGAGGGGGCGATGGAGACCCAGTACTTC.

This clonotype came up a few times. The chain is built from TRBV29-1 and TRBJ2-3; a possible D gene is TRBD2 (5 bases). CDR1 and CDR2 (germline): SQVTM, ANQGSEA. V was trimmed by 5 bases and J by 2 bases, leaving 11 bases between them. The CDR3 consists of 13 residues. DNA of the CDR3: TGCAGCGTTACGGCTAGCAACACAGATACGCAGTATTTT. This encodes CSVTASNTDTQYF.

V is TRBV5-1 and J is TRBJ2-7; 8 bases are a match to TRBD1. Germline-derived CDR1 and CDR2 are SGHRS and YFSETQ. After removal of 4 bases from V and 3 bases from J, the junction contained 6 bases not matched to a gene. The CDR3 is made up of 14 amino acids. The CDR3 loop reads CASSAQGGRYEQYF. The CDR3 DNA sequence: TGCGCCAGCAGCGCACAGGGGGGTCGCTACGAGCAGTACTTC.

This clonotype occurred a few times. This chain joins TRBV9 and TRBJ2-1; TRBD2 agrees at 14 bases. The CDR3 extends over 17 amino acids. Germline assignment: CDR1 SGDLS and CDR2 YYNGEE. V trimming: 4 bases; J trimming: 9 bases; junction bases outside the gene matches: 12. The CDR3 DNA sequence: TGTGCCAGCAGCCCCAACCCGGGACTAGCGGGAGCCAGTGAGCAGTTCTTC. Translated: CASSPNPGLAGASEQFF.

With regard to this clonotype: The germline gene is not matched at one end of the junction; a read error may be the cause. V gene TRBV5-1 combines with J gene TRBJ1-4; D may be TRBD1 (5 bases). The CDR3 runs 14 residues. From germline, CDR1 is SGHRS and CDR2 YFSETQ. CDR3 DNA: TGCGCCAGCAGATTGGGGGCAACTAATGAAAAACTGTTTTTT. Amino acids: CASRLGATNEKLFF.

This chain connects TRBV9 to TRBJ2-5; 10 bases fit TRBD2. Trimming removed 0 bases from V and 5 bases from J; junction bases left unmatched: 7. Germline V gives CDR1 SGDLS, CDR2 YYNGEE. CDR3 length: 16 residues. The CDR3 loop is CASSVGLAGVEETQYF. The CDR3 coding sequence is TGTGCCAGCAGCGTAGGTCTAGCGGGAGTCGAGGAGACCCAGTACTTC.

There are many counts of this clonotype. The chain is built from TRBV2 and TRBJ2-5; D is possibly TRBD1 or TRBD2 (7 bases each). There are 13 residues in the CDR3. Germline CDR1 SNHLY, CDR2 FYNNEI. Trimming pared 2 bases from V and 9 bases from J, leaving 13 bases between. The CDR3 DNA reads as TGTGCCAGCAGTGAACACAGGGGAGGGGCCCAGTACTTC. It encodes CASSEHRGGAQYF.

The genes are TRBV9 and TRBJ2-5; 7 nucleotides align to TRBD1. Losses at the gene ends were 3 bases for V and 2 bases for J; bases not matched to a gene: 7. CDR3 length equals 15 residues. Germline V CDR1 and CDR2: SGDLS, YYNGEE. CDR3: CASSALPTGQETQYF. As DNA, the CDR3 is TGTGCCAGCAGCGCCCTCCCGACAGGGCAAGAGACCCAGTACTTC. Based on the CDR3 plus reference TRBV9 and TRBJ2-5, the full variable domain is DSGVTQTPKHLITATGQRVTLRCSPRSGDLSVYWYQQSLDQGLQFLIQYYNGEERAKGNILERFSAQQFPDLHSELNLSSLELGDSALYFCASSALPTGQETQYFGPGTRLLVL.

Many counts were recorded for this clonotype. The chain joins TRBV27 to TRBJ2-3, with 12 bases that match TRBD2. CDR1 and CDR2 (germline): MNHEY, SMNVEV (reference sequence). The CDR3 has 18 residues. With V trimmed by 2 bases and J by 4 bases, 10 bases remained unmatched. This chain's CDR3 is CASSLRSPSGRAPDTQYF. In DNA, the CDR3 is TGTGCCAGCAGTTTACGGTCTCCTAGCGGGAGGGCCCCAGATACGCAGTATTTT.

The rearrangement joins TRBV9 to TRBJ2-6, with 15 bases identical to TRBD2. The CDR3 consists of 18 residues. The V gene end was trimmed by 0 bases and the J gene end by 4 bases; junction bases not matched to a gene: 2. The germline V gene encodes CDR1 SGDLS and CDR2 YYNGEE. DNA for the CDR3: TGTGCCAGCAGCGTAGGGACTAGCGGGAGGGTAGGGGCCAACGTCCTGACTTTC. Its translation: CASSVGTSGRVGANVLTF.

Worth noting for this clonotype: Its ends do not fully match the called genes, so a read error is possible. The chain uses TRBV6-1 and TRBJ2-7; tentatively, D is TRBD2 (6 bases). The germline V gene has CDR1 MNHNS and CDR2 SASEGT. The CDR3 length is 13 residues. The CDR3 loop is CASSDQAGYEQYF. The CDR3 nucleotides read TGCGCCAGCAGTGACCAAGCGGGCTACGAGCAGTACTTC.

This clonotype was seen repeatedly, ten times or more. The J gene is TRBJ1-5, the V gene TRBV24-1; no clear D gene. CDR1 and CDR2 (germline): KGHDR, SFDVKD. V gave up 3 bases and J gave up 3 bases, with 8 bases separating them. The CDR3 runs to 14 residues. The CDR3 loop reads CATSDADFNQPQHF. The DNA for the CDR3 is TGTGCCACCAGTGATGCAGACTTCAATCAGCCCCAGCATTTT.

This clonotype showed up many times. The chain is built from TRBV27 and TRBJ2-1; TRBD2 matches at 8 bases. The CDR3 is made up of 12 amino acids. CDR1 and CDR2 from the germline V gene are MNHEY and SMNVEV (reference sequence). V gave up 6 bases and J gave up 8 bases; unmatched junction bases: 3. CDR3 in DNA: TGTGCCAGCAGACGTAGCGGGGATGAGCAGTTCTTC. Its translation: CASRRSGDEQFF.